This T cell receptor beta chain was observed in a study of sequential checkpoint blockade in melanoma (dated by TCRdb to the late 2010s). Looking at the study overall: Patients were randomized 1:1 to first-line nivolumab followed by ipilimumab (arm A) or ipilimumab followed by nivolumab (arm B). Maintenance nivolumab was given following each of the two trial sequences.

The immunoSEQ Assay was used to immunosequence TCRbeta CDR3 regions from genomic DNA. Before high-throughput sequencing, the genomic DNA was amplified using bias-controlled multiplex PCR. The authors' pipeline ran thus. To quantify the absolute abundance of each unique TCRbeta CDR3 region, the sequences were collapsed and filtered. Clonality, defined as 1 minus Pielou's evenness, was calculated using only productive rearrangements. A previously published method was used to identify clones whose frequencies were significantly greater in on-treatment samples than in baseline samples. TCRdb took over this immuneACCESS table, retaining in-frame rearrangements with V and J assigned. Such tables are incomplete; in checked studies, under half of the missing clones stem from an unresolved V gene, and the remainder is unexplained. The V and J calls and the clone size are those of that table, but D and trimming were determined from the DNA. Recorded for this sample are about 9,100 clones; around 66% of them occurred a single time. The ten largest clones take up 24% of the sample.

Including cysteine and phenylalanine, the CDR3 has 19 amino acids. Only CDR3 DNA remains: 57 bases, in frame from the first base. CDR1 SGHDN and CDR2 FVKESK were looked up in the germline V gene. At the junction V is shortened by 1 base and J by 0 bases; bases outside the gene matches: 14. The investigation overall reported the following: Larger, independent patient cohorts are needed to validate the response-prediction model that combines TCR metrics and mutation burden.

This sample's treatment or condition label indicates: randomized to nivolumab then ipilimumab (arm A) or the reverse (arm B). Prior DNA-damaging chemotherapy had not been received by any trial patient. A FACS Aria II flow cytometer was used to sort live CD3+CD8+ cells that were negative for CD19 and CD56 from thawed PBMCs. Samples were obtained from patients with melanoma enrolled in CheckMate 064, a randomized, open-label phase II trial of sequential checkpoint blockade. Leukapheresis was used to collect peripheral blood mononuclear cells, which were then purified with Ficoll-Paque and frozen in human serum with about 10% DMSO. Right after sorting, the blood CD3+CD8+ cells were verified to be >95% pure, and DNA extraction followed. In regard to this clone: What this receptor recognizes is not known. No base qualities exist here, and no much larger clone lies one base off it.

This chain is built from TRBV14 and TRBJ2-5; 7 junctional bases match TRBD2. The clonotype originates from a human donor with melanoma. Material: CD8+ T cells sorted from blood (inferred from file names), obtained from a patient given nivolumab and ipilimumab in sequence. DNA sequence: TGTGCCAGCAGCCAAGGGGGCCCCTTCTGGCGGGAGAACCAAGAGACCCAGTACTTC. This encodes CASSQGGPFWRENQETQYF.